What follows are 31 T cell receptor beta chains derived from one specimen sequenced in a study of spatial heterogeneity in lung cancer. Broader study findings: Intratumoral expanded alpha and beta TCR counts were found to track tumor mutation counts.

The time point denotes: sample taken at primary tumor resection. The antigens these receptors bind are not known. MiXCR, run by TCRdb on the 5' RACE reads, gives a single entry per CDR3 protein. The table has 4,000 or so distinct CDR3 sequences, 9.4% seen once. The source material was lung tumor tissue, sampled at surgery. All receptors derive from a male donor with early-stage non-small cell lung cancer.

This clonotype is medium-sized. This beta chain is a stray sequence in a library constructed for alpha chains; its clone size is not meaningful. This chain uses TRBV7-8 with TRBJ1-1; D is ambiguous. V gave up 5 bases and J gave up 0 bases, with 10 bases separating them. The germline V gene has CDR1 SGHVS and CDR2 FQNEAQ. The CDR3 is 14 amino acids. This CDR3 is CASSLGNLNTEAFF. The DNA of the CDR3 is TGTGCCAGCAGCCTCGGGAACCTGAACACTGAAGCTTTCTTT.

On this clonotype: This beta chain came through as a stray read in a library set up for alpha chains, and its size says little. In DNA, the CDR3 is TGTGCCAGCAGTAAACCCCTGCGCTCTGGGGCCAACGTCCTGACTTTC. Its protein is CASSKPLRSGANVLTF. This rearrangement joins TRBV6-5 to TRBJ2-6; D remains unclear. Germline V gives CDR1 MNHEY, CDR2 SVGAGI. Deletions cut 5 bases from V and 0 bases from J, with 11 bases between. This CDR3 is built from 16 residues.

This clonotype is termed large (0.1 to 1%). This beta chain appears as a stray read in a library generated for alpha chains; its size is not informative. This chain connects TRBV28 to TRBJ2-7; possible D gene TRBD2, 5 bases. Trimming took off 6 bases at V and 5 bases at J, with 14 bases between the two ends. The germline V gene encodes CDR1 MDHEN and CDR2 SYDVKM. The CDR3 sequence is 13 residues long. In nucleotides, the CDR3 is TGTGCCAGCAGGGGGAGTTTGGTCCACGAGCAGTACTTC. This gives the protein CASRGSLVHEQYF.

This clonotype was observed a few times. This beta chain came through as a stray read in a library set up for alpha chains, and its size says little. V gene TRBV20-1 combines with J gene TRBJ1-6, with a possible D match to TRBD1 (6 bases). Trimming removed 6 bases at V and 5 bases at J, with 17 bases between. This CDR3 region has 15 residues. Per germline, CDR1 DFQATT and CDR2 SNEGSKA (reference sequence). CDR3 in DNA: TGCAGTGCGAGTAAGGGGGTATGGGATAATTCACCCCTCCACTTT. Its protein product is CSASKGVWDNSPLHF.

This clonotype ranks as medium-sized. This beta chain lies outside the target of a library built for alpha chains; its clone size means little. V is TRBV7-2 and J is TRBJ1-4; TRBD1 might be the D (5 bases). CDR3 length: 14 amino acids. V gave up 5 bases and J gave up 4 bases, with 11 bases separating them. Germline assignment: CDR1 SGHTA and CDR2 FQGNSA. CDR3 sequence (DNA): TGTGCCAGCAGCGTGACAGCCCGTAATGAAAAACTGTTTTTT. Its protein is CASSVTARNEKLFF.

Note on this clonotype: This may stem from a read error, because a much larger clone lies one nucleotide away. This beta chain is an off-target read within a library intended for alpha chains, so its frequency means little. The chain couples TRBV7-2 to TRBJ1-6, with TRBD1 matching 8 bases. Germline CDR1 reads SGHTA; CDR2 reads FQGNSA. The CDR3 is 15 residues long. The CDR3 sequence is CASSIIGQGSSHLHF. CDR3 coding DNA: TGTGCCAGCAGCATAATAGGACAGGGAAGTTCACACCTCCACTTT.

The sample holds many counts of this clonotype. This beta chain appears as a stray read in a library generated for alpha chains; its size is not informative. This sequence joins TRBV7-2 and TRBJ2-5, with D hard to call. V dropped 5 bases and J dropped 5 bases, with 12 bases sitting between them. CDR1 and CDR2 from the germline V gene are SGHTA and FQGNSA. This CDR3 region has 13 residues. In DNA, the CDR3 is TGTGCCAGCAGCCGGCTGGGTGGGGAGACCCAGTACTTC. The encoded protein is CASSRLGGETQYF.

This clonotype is medium-sized within its sample. This beta chain is a stray sequence in a library constructed for alpha chains; its clone size is not meaningful. This CDR3 is CASSLNGGNEKLFF. The CDR3 nucleotides read TGCGCCAGCAGCTTGAACGGAGGGAATGAAAAACTGTTTTTT. The rearrangement links TRBV5-1 to TRBJ1-4; D not certain. CDR1 SGHRS and CDR2 YFSETQ come from the germline V gene. There are 14 residues in the CDR3. V was trimmed by 1 base and J by 5 bases, leaving 9 bases between them. Together with reference TRBV5-1 and TRBJ1-4, the CDR3 gives the full variable domain: KAGVTQTPRYLIKTRGQQVTLSCSPISGHRSVSWYQQTPGQGLQFLFEYFSETQRNKGNFPGRFSGRQFSNSRSEMNVSTLELGDSALYLCASSLNGGNEKLFFGSGTQLSVL.

This clonotype ranks as medium-sized. With the library built for alpha chains, this beta chain is off target and its frequency is not meaningful. The V gene is TRBV18, the J gene TRBJ2-5; 11 bases map to TRBD2. The germline gives CDR1 KGHSH, CDR2 LQKENI. The trim removed 2 bases at V and 4 bases at J, leaving 3 bases unmatched. The CDR3 length is 15 residues. CDR3 protein: CASSPNLAGGETQYF. As DNA, the CDR3 is TGTGCCAGCTCACCAAATCTAGCGGGAGGAGAGACCCAGTACTTC. Complete variable domain (other parts from reference TRBV18 and TRBJ2-5): NAGVMQNPRHLVRRRGQEARLRCSPMKGHSHVYWYRQLPEEGLKFMVYLQKENIIDESGMPKERFSAEFPKEGPSILRIQQVVRGDSAAYFCASSPNLAGGETQYFGPGTRLLVL.

In regard to this clonotype: Since the library was made to target alpha chains, this beta chain is a stray read and its abundance is not meaningful. The chain carries TRBV3-2 and TRBJ2-3; the DNA was not compared with TRBD2, the D call given in the table. TRBV3-2 counts as a pseudogene. This CDR3 has 18 residues. The CDR3 DNA is TGTGCCAGCAGCCAAGTACAGCGGGAGTGGATCAGCACAGATACGCAGTATTTT. As protein: CASSQVQREWISTDTQYF.

This clonotype is classed as medium-sized (0.01 to 0.1%). In a library made to pick up alpha chains, this beta chain is a stray read with a size that means little. This chain uses TRBV10-3 with TRBJ2-7; D not resolved. This CDR3 has 15 residues. With 0 bases removed from V and 1 base from J, the gap between germline ends came to 10 bases. The germline CDR1 and CDR2 sequences are ENHRY and SYGVKD. This chain's CDR3 is CAISESMIRSYEQYF. The CDR3 DNA follows: TGTGCCATCAGTGAGTCGATGATCCGGTCCTACGAGCAGTACTTC.

This clonotype is labeled as medium-sized. As an off-target read in a library built for alpha chains, this beta chain has a frequency of little significance. This chain links TRBV4-1 with TRBJ2-1; TRBD1 matches 7 bases. This CDR3 spans 15 amino acids. The germline CDR1 and CDR2 sequences are MGHRA and YSYEKL. Unmatched junction bases numbered 9, after V lost 4 bases and J lost 6 bases. The CDR3 region has the DNA TGCGCCAGCAGCCTAAGACAGGGCTCGAGCAATGAGCAGTTCTTC. Residues: CASSLRQGSSNEQFF.

This clonotype was seen a handful of times. This beta chain is a stray read from a library made for alpha chains; its abundance is not meaningful. The rearrangement uses TRBV7-8 and TRBJ1-5; D is perhaps TRBD1 (5 bases). This CDR3 is built from 12 residues. Germline V CDR1 and CDR2: SGHVS, FQNEAQ. V was pared by 1 base and J by 13 bases, with 11 bases between. Here the CDR3 reads CASSLGAGRQHF. In DNA form, the CDR3 reads TGTGCCAGCAGCTTAGGAGCAGGGCGGCAGCATTTT.

A word on this clonotype: This beta chain appears as a stray read in a library generated for alpha chains; its size is not informative. The chain employs TRBV20-1 and TRBJ2-2, with D maybe TRBD1 (6 bases). CDR3 size: 15 residues. In germline, CDR1 is DFQATT, CDR2 SNEGSKA (reference sequence). V lost 5 bases to trimming and J lost 3 bases, with 16 bases between them. CDR3 protein: CSAEKGGSDTGELFF. In nucleotides, the CDR3 is TGCAGTGCTGAGAAAGGGGGTTCGGACACCGGGGAGCTGTTTTTT.

By proportion, this clonotype is large. This beta chain lies outside the target of a library built for alpha chains; its clone size means little. The V gene is TRBV11-2, the J gene TRBJ2-3; D unresolved. Trimming removed 5 bases at V and 2 bases at J, with 5 bases between. The germline V gene encodes CDR1 SGHAT and CDR2 FQNNGV. This CDR3 has 12 residues. CDR3 bases: TGTGCCAGCAGCCACTTCACAGATACGCAGTATTTT. Translating gives CASSHFTDTQYF.

This clonotype is medium-sized by share. This beta chain is an unintended read in a library built for alpha chains; its size means little. The rearrangement uses TRBV5-1 and TRBJ1-5; perhaps TRBD1 as D (5 bases). V lost 4 bases and J 1 base, leaving 12 bases between the germline ends. Looked up from germline, CDR1 is SGHRS and CDR2 is YFSETQ. The CDR3 consists of 15 residues. The CDR3 spells CASSPGTSSNQPQHF. CDR3 sequence (DNA): TGCGCCAGCAGCCCTGGGACTTCCAGCAATCAGCCCCAGCATTTT.

This clonotype counts as medium-sized. With the library built for alpha chains, this beta chain is off target and its frequency is not meaningful. The CDR3 is CSAFGLEETQYF. CDR3 nucleotide sequence: TGCAGTGCTTTTGGACTAGAAGAGACCCAGTACTTC. V gene TRBV20-1 combines with J gene TRBJ2-5; 7 bases fit TRBD2. CDR1 DFQATT and CDR2 SNEGSKA come from the germline V gene (reference sequence). The CDR3 is made up of 12 amino acids. The V gene end was trimmed by 5 bases and the J gene end by 3 bases; junction bases not matched to a gene: 3.

About this clonotype: This beta chain represents an off-target read in a library built for alpha chains; its size is of limited meaning. The genes are TRBV28 and TRBJ1-1; tentatively, D is TRBD1 (5 bases). Deletions cut 4 bases from V and 7 bases from J, with 10 bases between. The CDR3 runs to 12 residues. Per the germline V gene, CDR1 is MDHEN and CDR2 is SYDVKM. CDR3 nucleotides: TGTGCCAGCAGTTCGGGGGTGTTTGAAGCTTTCTTT. Translation: CASSSGVFEAFF.

This clonotype rates as medium-sized. Since it is a stray read in a library aimed at alpha chains, this beta chain has a size that is not meaningful. The rearrangement links TRBV23-1 to TRBJ2-7; possible D gene TRBD2, 5 bases. TRBV23-1 is noted as an ORF with a role that remains uncertain. The CDR3 runs 16 residues. Trimming stripped 3 bases from V and 5 bases from J, with 20 bases between. CDR3: CASSQGTGQEVHEQYF. In DNA, the CDR3 is TGCGCCAGCAGTCAGGGCACCGGGCAGGAGGTCCACGAGCAGTACTTC.

This clonotype appeared a single time. This beta chain appears as a stray read in a library generated for alpha chains; its size is not informative. The rearrangement joins TRBV29-1 to TRBJ2-5; TRBD2 agrees at 8 bases. The CDR3 is made up of 14 amino acids. Per germline, CDR1 SQVTM and CDR2 ANQGSEA. V shed 7 bases and J 5 bases; nucleotides not matched to a gene: 12. The CDR3 DNA follows: TGCAGCGGTCAAGCGGGGGACGGGTGGGAGACCCAGTACTTC. It yields the protein CSGQAGDGWETQYF.

By share, this clonotype ranks as medium-sized (0.01 to 0.1%). A library made for alpha chains picked up this beta chain off target, so its size means little. The gene calls are TRBV7-2 and TRBJ1-5; no firm D call. The CDR3 consists of 15 residues. Deletions cut 2 bases from V and 0 bases from J, with 8 bases between. The germline CDR1 and CDR2 sequences are SGHTA and FQGNSA. CDR3 nucleotides: TGTGCCAGCAGCTTAATGCTCTATAGCAATCAGCCCCAGCATTTT. Its translation: CASSLMLYSNQPQHF.

This clonotype is labeled as medium-sized. This beta chain slipped into a library made for alpha chains as a stray read, so its size is not meaningful. The CDR3 DNA follows: TGTGCCAGCAGCCCACGGACTAGCGGGAGGAACCAAGAGACCCAGTACTTC. Protein: CASSPRTSGRNQETQYF. The genes are TRBV5-6 and TRBJ2-5, with TRBD2 matching over 14 bases. V shed 4 bases, J shed 0 bases, and the junction held 5 bases outside the gene matches. Germline V CDR1 and CDR2: SGHDT, YYEEEE. This CDR3 spans 17 amino acids.

By share, this clonotype counts as medium-sized. This beta chain is an off-target read within a library intended for alpha chains, so its frequency means little. CDR3 DNA: TGTGCCAGCTCATTCGGACTAGCGGGGGAGACCCAGTACTTC. As protein: CASSFGLAGETQYF. This chain joins TRBV18 and TRBJ2-5; 12 nucleotides align to TRBD2. CDR1 and CDR2 from the germline V gene are KGHSH and LQKENI. CDR3 size: 14 residues. The J segment lost 5 bases and the V segment lost 5 bases, leaving 3 bases of the junction unmatched.

This clonotype was seen many times. This beta chain came through as a stray read in a library set up for alpha chains, and its size says little. The chain uses TRBV6-6 and TRBJ2-7; no clear D. The germline V gene encodes CDR1 MNHNY and CDR2 SVGAGI (reference sequence). Trimming removed 0 bases at V and 2 bases at J, with 8 bases between. CDR3 length: 14 amino acids. CDR3 in DNA: TGTGCCAGCAGTTACTCCGAGACAACCTACGAGCAGTACTTC. Amino acid sequence: CASSYSETTYEQYF.

This clonotype counts as medium-sized. The library was designed around alpha chains, so this beta chain is a stray read whose abundance carries little weight. The chain joins TRBV7-9 to TRBJ2-1; no clear D gene. The V and J ends lost 5 bases and 8 bases respectively, with 19 bases between them. The CDR3 consists of 15 residues. Germline V lookup: CDR1 SEHNR, CDR2 FQNEAQ (reference sequence). CDR3 DNA sequence: TGTGCCAGCAGCCTTCTGGGCACCCCTTCTGATGAGCAGTTCTTC. Protein: CASSLLGTPSDEQFF.

Relative to its sample, this clonotype is medium-sized. This beta chain is an unintended read in a library built for alpha chains; its size means little. V gene TRBV20-1 combines with J gene TRBJ2-3; 9 positions match TRBD2. After removal of 6 bases from V and 4 bases from J, the junction contained 11 bases not matched to a gene. The CDR3 runs 15 residues. Germline lookup yields CDR1 DFQATT and CDR2 SNEGSKA (reference sequence). CDR3 nucleotides: TGCAGTGCCGTGGTTAGCGGGAGTGAGGCAGATACGCAGTATTTT. It encodes CSAVVSGSEADTQYF.

Only a few counts were recorded for this clonotype. This beta chain is a stray sequence in a library constructed for alpha chains; its clone size is not meaningful. This sequence joins TRBV9 and TRBJ2-1, with 10 bases aligning to TRBD2. J gave up 0 bases and V 2 bases, and 8 bases lay outside the gene matches. Looked up from germline, CDR1 is SGDLS and CDR2 is YYNGEE. This CDR3 comprises 18 residues. In DNA, the CDR3 is TGTGCCAGCAGCGTGATAGCGGGAGGACCGAGCTCCTACAATGAGCAGTTCTTC. Translating gives CASSVIAGGPSSYNEQFF. The full variable domain, completed using reference TRBV9 and TRBJ2-1, is DSGVTQTPKHLITATGQRVTLRCSPRSGDLSVYWYQQSLDQGLQFLIQYYNGEERAKGNILERFSAQQFPDLHSELNLSSLELGDSALYFCASSVIAGGPSSYNEQFFGPGTRLTVL.

This clonotype was counted many times. With the library built for alpha chains, this beta chain is off target and its frequency is not meaningful. V is TRBV7-2 and J is TRBJ2-2, with 8 bases aligning to TRBD1. V trimming: 5 bases; J trimming: 4 bases; junction bases outside the gene matches: 6. The CDR3 has 15 amino acids. Germline V gene sequence: CDR1 SGHTA, CDR2 FQGNSA. Here the CDR3 DNA reads TGTGCCAGCAGCGTCAGGGGGCTGGGCACCGGGGAGCTGTTTTTT. Protein product: CASSVRGLGTGELFF.

Relative to its sample, this clonotype is medium-sized. This beta chain appears as a stray read in a library generated for alpha chains; its size is not informative. The rearrangement joins TRBV27 to TRBJ2-2, with 13 positions matching TRBD2. The CDR3 runs 16 residues. The germline CDR1 and CDR2 sequences are MNHEY and SMNVEV (reference sequence). The trim removed 4 bases at V and 6 bases at J, leaving 5 bases unmatched. CDR3 sequence: CASSYGLAGVSGELFF. CDR3 DNA: TGTGCCAGCAGTTATGGACTAGCGGGAGTGTCCGGGGAGCTGTTTTTT.

Comment on this clonotype: A library made for alpha chains picked up this beta chain off target, so its size means little. The chain combines TRBV30 with TRBJ2-3; 10 nucleotides align to TRBD2. The CDR3 covers 15 residues. Looked up from germline, CDR1 is GTSNPN and CDR2 is SVGIG (reference sequence). Unmatched junction bases numbered 9, after V lost 5 bases and J lost 4 bases. In DNA form, the CDR3 reads TGTGCCTGGGACCCTAGCGGGAGCTGGGCAGATACGCAGTATTTT. It codes for CAWDPSGSWADTQYF.

This clonotype is medium-sized (0.01 to 0.1%) by share. This beta chain represents an off-target read in a library built for alpha chains; its size is of limited meaning. The chain combines TRBV4-1 with TRBJ2-2, with a tentative D call TRBD2 (6 bases). This CDR3 contains 18 residues. Germline V gives CDR1 MGHRA, CDR2 YSYEKL. Trimming removed 0 bases at V and 2 bases at J, with 16 bases between. Written as DNA, the CDR3 is TGCGCCAGCAGCCAAGAGGATCCCGGGACTCTTAACACCGGGGAGCTGTTTTTT. It encodes CASSQEDPGTLNTGELFF.